The 24 T cell receptor beta chains in this list originate from one sample, sequenced in a study of regulatory T cells in long-lasting Graves disease. Time point: newly diagnosed GD, antithyroid drugs for less than 3 months. From PBMCs, RNA was extracted and then used to make the TCR library. TCR beta libraries were built with iRepertoire HTBI primers and Arm-PCR of CDR3 regions. TCRdb itself ran the multiplex PCR reads through MiXCR, one entry per CDR3 protein. The sample shows roughly 400,000 distinct CDR3 sequences, roughly 17% of them seen only once. This sample was shared with a second study, whose subject was T cells in Graves' hyperthyroidism and ophthalmopathy.

The source was peripheral blood mononuclear cells (PBMCs), collected at new diagnosis, from a patient treated with antithyroid drugs. These receptors came from a woman aged 18-30 years with Graves disease.

This clonotype was observed at least ten times. The gene calls are TRBV6-5 and TRBJ2-7; D is undetermined. Trimming took off 3 bases at V and 0 bases at J, with 6 bases between the two ends. The germline CDR1 and CDR2 sequences are MNHEY and SVGAGI. There are 13 residues in the CDR3. The CDR3 coding sequence is TGTGCCAGCAGTTATCGTTACTCCTACGAGCAGTACTTC. It specifies CASSYRYSYEQYF.

This chain joins TRBV27 and TRBJ1-3; D call uncertain. The germline V and J ends were trimmed by 8 bases and 0 bases, with 14 bases remaining between them. The CDR3 length is 15 residues. CDR1 and CDR2 from the germline V gene are MNHEY and SMNVEV (reference sequence). CDR3 sequence reads: CASRMNHYSGNTIYF. The CDR3, as DNA: TGTGCCAGCCGTATGAATCATTACTCTGGAAACACCATATATTTT.

Ten or more counts support this clonotype. V usage is TRBV6-1 and J usage is TRBJ2-1; D unclear. With 6 bases removed from V and 5 bases from J, the gap between germline ends came to 11 bases. CDR3 size: 13 residues. Germline-derived CDR1 and CDR2 are MNHNS and SASEGT. In DNA form, the CDR3 reads TGTGCCAGCAGCGAAATCACTAACAATGAGCAGTTCTTC. It codes for CASSEITNNEQFF.

On this clonotype itself: A read error is possible here, since a much larger clone lies one base away. The chain employs TRBV29-1 and TRBJ2-5; TRBD1 or TRBD2 may be the D gene (6 bases each). From germline, CDR1 is SQVTM and CDR2 ANQGSEA. V lost 7 bases to trimming and J lost 7 bases, with 16 bases between them. CDR3 length equals 12 residues. The CDR3 reads CSGTGMGGTQYF. The CDR3 DNA reads as TGCAGCGGAACAGGGATGGGAGGGACCCAGTACTTC.

This clonotype came up many times. V is TRBV24-1 and J is TRBJ2-1, with D maybe TRBD2 (6 bases). Germline-derived CDR1 and CDR2 are KGHDR and SFDVKD. Trimming shortened V by 5 bases and J by 3 bases, and 22 bases separated the two germline ends. The CDR3 has 18 amino acids. The DNA of the CDR3 is TGTGCCACCAGTGGGGCCGGAAGGGACTTCCGAATCTACAATGAGCAGTTCTTC. It yields the protein CATSGAGRDFRIYNEQFF.

This clonotype has only a few counts. The rearrangement joins TRBV10-3 to TRBJ2-7; tentatively, D is TRBD1 (7 bases). This CDR3 spans 12 amino acids. V was pared by 10 bases and J by 0 bases, with 10 bases between. The V gene's germline CDR1 is ENHRY and CDR2 SYGVKD. For the CDR3, the DNA is TGTGCCACCAGGGGGGACTCCTACGAGCAGTACTTC. It encodes CATRGDSYEQYF.

This clonotype was counted between two and nine times. V and J are TRBV6-1 and TRBJ1-2, with 10 bases lining up with TRBD1. Unmatched junction bases numbered 11, after V lost 6 bases and J lost 13 bases. The CDR3 length is 13 residues. Germline-derived CDR1 and CDR2 are MNHNS and SASEGT. CDR3 nucleotides: TGTGCCAGCAGAGGCCGGGACAGGGGTTTAAGCACCTTC. It is translated as CASRGRDRGLSTF.

This clonotype was observed a handful of times. The genes are TRBV6-2 or TRBV6-3 and TRBJ2-2; 13 nucleotides agree with TRBD2. Germline lookup yields CDR1 MNHEY and CDR2 SVGEGT. This CDR3 has 18 residues. With V trimmed by 0 bases and J by 2 bases, 3 bases remained unmatched. The CDR3 is CASSYSRLAGGNTGELFF. The CDR3 DNA sequence: TGTGCCAGCAGTTACTCGCGACTAGCGGGAGGCAACACCGGGGAGCTGTTTTTT.

Ten or more counts support this clonotype. The chain is built from TRBV7-2 and TRBJ2-4, with 9 bases that match TRBD2. With V trimmed by 5 bases and J by 4 bases, 3 bases remained unmatched. Germline V gene lookup returns CDR1 SGHTA and CDR2 FQGNSA. The CDR3 has 14 residues. The DNA of the CDR3 is TGTGCCAGCAGCGCTAGCGGGGCGAAAAACATTCAGTACTTC. Its translation: CASSASGAKNIQYF.

The chain has TRBV18 and TRBJ2-6; 10 nucleotides agree with TRBD1. Germline V gives CDR1 KGHSH, CDR2 LQKENI. CDR3 size: 18 residues. The J segment lost 3 bases and the V segment lost 3 bases, leaving 8 bases of the junction unmatched. This CDR3 is CASSPLLGQGSGANVLTF. CDR3 DNA sequence: TGTGCCAGCTCACCCCTTTTGGGACAGGGGAGTGGGGCCAACGTCCTGACTTTC.

This chain connects TRBV25-1 to TRBJ1-2; TRBD1 matches at 10 bases. This CDR3 has 18 amino acids. The trim removed 2 bases at V and 0 bases at J, leaving 9 bases unmatched. The germline gives CDR1 MGHDK, CDR2 SYGVNS. This chain's CDR3 is CASSEGTGERGTNYGYTF. The CDR3 DNA is TGTGCCAGCAGTGAAGGGACAGGGGAGAGGGGCACTAACTATGGCTACACCTTC.

This clonotype was counted ten times or more. V usage is TRBV12-3 or TRBV12-4 and J usage is TRBJ2-1; the D is unclear. The CDR3 contains 12 residues. V was clipped by 6 bases and J by 11 bases, with 14 bases between them. The CDR3 DNA reads as TGTGCCAGCAGCCCAAGCAACCTCAAGCAGTTCTTC. Translation: CASSPSNLKQFF.

The chain combines TRBV11-1 with TRBJ2-1, with 7 positions matching TRBD2. The CDR3 is made up of 16 amino acids. CDR1 is SGHAT and CDR2 is FQDESV in the germline V gene (reference sequence). Unmatched junction bases numbered 10, after V lost 6 bases and J lost 2 bases. This CDR3 reads CASSIAGAHPYNEQFF. Written as DNA, the CDR3 is TGTGCCAGCAGTATAGCGGGCGCGCACCCCTACAATGAGCAGTTCTTC.

Comment on this clonotype: A much bigger clone sits one base away, suggesting this may be a read error. The chain employs TRBV28 and TRBJ2-1; tentatively, D is TRBD1 (5 bases). The DNA end favors TRBJ2-5, so the J call may be wrong. The CDR3 is made up of 15 amino acids. Germline CDR1 reads MDHEN; CDR2 reads SYDVKM. Written as DNA, the CDR3 is TGTGTCAGCAGTTTGTCGCAGGGTATCGGAGAGACCCAGTACTTC. As protein: CVSSLSQGIGETQYF.

The chain carries TRBV27 and TRBJ2-1, with D hard to call. The CDR3 runs 16 residues. Trimming removed 0 bases from V and 5 bases from J, with 14 bases in between. Germline V gene lookup returns CDR1 MNHEY and CDR2 SMNVEV (reference sequence). The CDR3 DNA is TGTGCCAGCAGTTTATCTTTCCTAGTTTCCCACAATGAGCAGTTCTTC. Its translation: CASSLSFLVSHNEQFF.

This clonotype has ten or more counts. This chain joins TRBV13 and TRBJ1-1, with 9 nucleotides matching TRBD1. V gave up 10 bases and J gave up 5 bases; unmatched junction bases: 11. Germline V CDR1 and CDR2: PRHDT, FYEKMQ (reference sequence). The CDR3 is made up of 14 amino acids. In DNA, the CDR3 is TGTGCCATGCAAACCGGGACAGGGAGTACTGAAGCTTTCTTT. This translates into CAMQTGTGSTEAFF.

This clonotype has at least ten counts. The J gene is TRBJ1-1, the V gene TRBV5-1; D is uncertain. The CDR3 loop spans 14 amino acids. The V end lost 1 base, the J end lost 6 bases, and 13 bases lay between the germline ends. The germline V gene encodes CDR1 SGHRS and CDR2 YFSETQ. CDR3 residues: CASSLTGMGAEAFF. The CDR3 coding sequence is TGCGCCAGCAGCTTGACGGGAATGGGTGCTGAAGCTTTCTTT. Together with reference TRBV5-1 and TRBJ1-1, the CDR3 gives the full variable domain: KAGVTQTPRYLIKTRGQQVTLSCSPISGHRSVSWYQQTPGQGLQFLFEYFSETQRNKGNFPGRFSGRQFSNSRSEMNVSTLELGDSALYLCASSLTGMGAEAFFGQGTRLTVV.

V and J are TRBV29-1 and TRBJ1-5; no reliable D call. The CDR3 runs 13 residues. Trimming took 4 bases from V and 5 from J, leaving 12 bases between them. CDR1 and CDR2 (germline): SQVTM, ANQGSEA. The CDR3 nucleotides are TGCAGCGTTGTTTCCGGGTTCGATCAGCCCCAGCATTTT. Residues: CSVVSGFDQPQHF.

The genes are TRBV6-1 and TRBJ2-5; 7 positions match TRBD2. CDR1 and CDR2 (germline): MNHNS, SASEGT. V was pared by 4 bases and J by 5 bases, with 13 bases of the junction left unmatched. The CDR3 is made up of 16 amino acids. Here the CDR3 reads CASSAYMGGSRETQYF. CDR3 sequence (DNA): TGTGCCAGCAGTGCATATATGGGCGGGAGCAGGGAGACCCAGTACTTC.

The sample holds a few counts of this clonotype. The chain combines TRBV30 with TRBJ1-5; the match to TRBD1 covers 7 bases. The germline V gene encodes CDR1 GTSNPN and CDR2 SVGIG (reference sequence). There are 13 residues in the CDR3. With 5 bases clipped from V and 5 bases from J, the junction kept 6 bases outside the gene matches. CDR3 residues: CAWGKTGDQPQHF. CDR3 DNA sequence: TGTGCCTGGGGAAAAACAGGGGATCAGCCCCAGCATTTT. The full variable domain, rest sourced from reference TRBV30 and TRBJ1-5, is SQTIHQWPATLVQPVGSPLSLECTVEGTSNPNLYWYRQAAGRGLQLLFYSVGIGQISSEVPQNLSASRPQDRQFILSSKKLLLSDSGFYLCAWGKTGDQPQHFGDGTRLSIL.

The sample holds a few counts of this clonotype. The rearrangement joins TRBV5-4 to TRBJ2-2, with TRBD2 identical over 10 bases. This CDR3 is 16 amino acids long. V lost 5 bases and J lost 4; bases outside the gene matches: 8. In germline, CDR1 is SGHNT, CDR2 YYREEE (reference sequence). The CDR3 sequence: CASRSSSGRITGELFF. CDR3 nucleotides: TGTGCCAGCAGATCCTCTAGCGGGAGAATCACCGGGGAGCTGTTTTTT.

In its sample, this clonotype was seen a few times. Germline is not matched at one junction end, which may reflect a read error. V is TRBV24-1 and J is TRBJ2-2; possible D gene TRBD2, 5 bases. CDR1 is KGHDR, CDR2 SFDVKD, per germline. This CDR3 spans 12 amino acids. The chain's CDR3 is CAASGATGELSF. The CDR3 DNA follows: TGTGCCGCCAGTGGAGCTACCGGGGAGCTGTCTTTT.

With regard to this clonotype: Since no conserved phenylalanine or tryptophan closes the CDR3, a read error is the likely cause. The chain links TRBV29-1 to TRBJ2-2; D is perhaps TRBD2 (6 bases). The V gene lost 3 bases and the J gene lost 1 base, with 9 bases spanning the gap. The CDR3 has 14 amino acids. CDR1 and CDR2 (germline): SQVTM, ANQGSEA. CDR3 loop: CSVDLGGNTGELFL. The CDR3, as DNA: TGCAGCGTTGATTTGGGGGGGAACACCGGGGAGCTGTTTCTT.

CDR3 sequence reads: CASSQPPGQGNLVYGYTF. The CDR3 DNA is TGCGCCAGCAGCCAACCCCCGGGACAGGGTAATCTAGTCTATGGCTACACCTTC. The chain has TRBV5-1 and TRBJ1-2, with 9 bases lining up with TRBD1. The CDR3 is 18 amino acids. CDR1 and CDR2 (germline): SGHRS, YFSETQ. Trimming took 4 bases from V and 4 from J; bases not matched to a gene: 17.